The next 22 T cell receptor beta chains were all read from a single sample in a study of blood T cells in healthy people across ages. Using a J-beta primer mix together with a sample-barcoded 5' primer, a second PCR was run for roughly 7 to 12 cycles. Each CDR3 protein gets one entry after TCRdb re-called the 5' RACE reads with MiXCR. The sample yields approximately 780,000 distinct CDR3 sequences, roughly 24% seen once. These same data were also listed under a study on T cells of mothers and their children.

The sequencing sample was made of blood. The source of these receptors is a boy between 5 and 17 years old in good health.

This clonotype was observed a handful of times. The chain links TRBV20-1 to TRBJ1-6, with 8 bases identical to TRBD1. CDR3 size: 17 residues. J lost 5 bases, V lost 0 bases, and 9 bases had no gene match. In germline, CDR1 is DFQATT, CDR2 SNEGSKA (reference sequence). The CDR3 is CSAREGDRIRNNSPLHF. The CDR3 DNA sequence: TGCAGTGCTAGAGAGGGGGACAGGATCAGGAATAATTCACCCCTCCACTTT.

The chain couples TRBV29-1 to TRBJ2-5; D call uncertain. The CDR3 consists of 12 residues. Germline assignment: CDR1 SQVTM and CDR2 ANQGSEA. The V end was cut by 7 bases, the J end by 2 bases, with 11 bases between. CDR3 region: CSARPLQETQYF. Written as DNA, the CDR3 is TGCAGCGCCCGACCGTTGCAAGAGACCCAGTACTTC.

The chain links TRBV4-2 to TRBJ2-3, with TRBD2 matching over 12 bases. There are 17 residues in the CDR3. Trimming removed 4 bases from V and 5 bases from J; junction bases left unmatched: 10. CDR1 and CDR2 (germline): LGHNA, YNFKEQ. CDR3 DNA sequence: TGTGCCAGCAGCCTCGGGGCTAGCGGGGGGGCAGGAGATACGCAGTATTTT. Amino acid sequence: CASSLGASGGAGDTQYF.

This clonotype came up a few times. This chain links TRBV6-4 with TRBJ2-6, with TRBD2 matching over 13 bases. Germline V gives CDR1 MRHNA, CDR2 SNTAGT. The trim removed 3 bases at V and 4 bases at J, leaving 3 bases unmatched. The CDR3 contains 17 residues. The CDR3 sequence: CASSEGLAGEGANVLTF. The CDR3 DNA reads TGTGCCAGCAGTGAAGGACTAGCGGGGGAAGGGGCCAACGTCCTGACTTTC.

This clonotype was counted once. The chain employs TRBV2 and TRBJ2-7; weak D call: TRBD1 (6 bases). The CDR3 sequence is 13 residues long. The V gene lost 8 bases and the J gene lost 0 bases, with 11 bases spanning the gap. CDR1 is SNHLY and CDR2 is FYNNEI in the germline V gene. The CDR3 here is CASQPGVSYEQYF. Written as DNA, the CDR3 is TGTGCCAGCCAACCAGGGGTCTCCTACGAGCAGTACTTC.

The chain recombines TRBV14 with TRBJ2-5; D call uncertain. CDR3 size: 12 residues. Per the germline V gene, CDR1 is SGHDN and CDR2 is FVKESK. V was pared by 5 bases and J by 7 bases, with 11 bases between. This CDR3 reads CASSINIGTQYF. DNA of the CDR3: TGTGCCAGCAGCATCAACATAGGGACCCAGTACTTC.

This clonotype has more than one count but fewer than ten. V is TRBV4-1 and J is TRBJ2-5; tentatively, D is TRBD1 (5 bases). V lost 1 base and J 5 bases, leaving 14 bases between the germline ends. The CDR3 is made up of 15 amino acids. Germline-derived CDR1 and CDR2 are MGHRA and YSYEKL. The CDR3: CASSQAPQGRETQYF. CDR3 sequence (DNA): TGCGCCAGCAGCCAAGCCCCCCAGGGCAGGGAGACCCAGTACTTC.

In its sample, this clonotype was seen a few times. The chain uses TRBV3-1 and TRBJ2-5, with D possibly matching TRBD1 (5 bases). The DNA matches TRBJ2-1 better at its end, which makes the J call doubtful. The CDR3 totals 14 residues. Germline loops: CDR1 LGHDT, CDR2 YNNKEL (reference sequence). Here the CDR3 DNA reads TGTGCCAGCAGCCTTCAGGGCCTAGGAAATGAGCAGTTCTTC. Protein product: CASSLQGLGNEQFF.

The V gene is TRBV12-3 or TRBV12-4, the J gene TRBJ2-1; D might be TRBD2 (6 bases). The length of the CDR3 is 15 residues. The germline V and J ends were trimmed by 7 bases and 9 bases, with 22 bases remaining between them. The CDR3 protein is CASTPGRSAGGEQFF. The CDR3 DNA sequence: TGTGCCAGCACCCCCGGACGGAGCGCCGGGGGTGAGCAGTTCTTC.

The CDR3: CSVWTGFVYGYTF. In nucleotides, the CDR3 is TGCAGCGTCTGGACAGGGTTTGTCTATGGCTACACCTTC. The chain employs TRBV29-1 and TRBJ1-2; 8 bases are a match to TRBD1. This CDR3 is 13 amino acids long. The V segment lost 6 bases and the J segment 4 bases; nucleotides outside the gene matches: 7. CDR1 SQVTM and CDR2 ANQGSEA come from the germline V gene.

This clonotype showed up just a few times. The DNA of the CDR3 is TGCGCCAGCAGCGGCACGCAGGGGGCAGGATATGGCTACACCTTC. This codes for CASSGTQGAGYGYTF. J is TRBJ1-2 and V is TRBV5-1; 8 nucleotides match TRBD1. The CDR3 has 15 residues. Germline V gene data show CDR1 as SGHRS and CDR2 as YFSETQ. The junction had 10 bases not matched to a gene; V was cut back by 4 bases and J by 5 bases.

The chain joins TRBV29-1 to TRBJ1-1; 10 bases map to TRBD1. The CDR3 is made up of 12 amino acids. The ends lost 6 bases at V and 7 bases at J; junction bases unmatched: 5. CDR1 is SQVTM and CDR2 is ANQGSEA in the germline V gene. CDR3 residues: CSVAGQGFEAFF. For the CDR3, the DNA is TGCAGCGTCGCGGGACAGGGGTTTGAAGCTTTCTTT.

The rearrangement uses TRBV7-2 and TRBJ2-7; TRBD1 aligns across 9 bases. The CDR3 covers 15 residues. Germline V gene lookup returns CDR1 SGHTA and CDR2 FQGNSA. V lost 5 bases, J lost 5 bases, and 10 bases stayed unmatched. Here the CDR3 reads CASSQSGQGSNEQYF. The DNA for the CDR3 is TGTGCCAGCAGCCAGTCGGGACAGGGTAGCAACGAGCAGTACTTC.

The chain has TRBV6-1 and TRBJ2-4, with D uncertain. CDR1 MNHNS and CDR2 SASEGT come from the germline V gene. V was trimmed by 6 bases and J by 6 bases, leaving 9 bases between them. The CDR3 is made up of 12 amino acids. The CDR3 loop is CASSSPVNIQYF. Written as DNA, the CDR3 is TGTGCCAGCAGCTCCCCGGTAAACATTCAGTACTTC.

This clonotype was seen many times. The chain has TRBV2 and TRBJ1-2; 8 positions agree with TRBD1. Germline V gives CDR1 SNHLY, CDR2 FYNNEI. Trimming at V came to 1 base and at J to 7 bases, leaving 5 bases not matched to a gene. The CDR3 is 14 residues long. CDR3 nucleotide sequence: TGTGCCAGCAGTGAAGGCAGGGGGCAGGGTGGCTACACCTTC. It translates to CASSEGRGQGGYTF.

The rearrangement joins TRBV6-6 to TRBJ1-6, with D tentatively TRBD1 (6 bases). The CDR3 loop spans 16 amino acids. The V end lost 0 bases, the J end lost 7 bases, and 13 bases lay between the germline ends. Per germline, CDR1 MNHNY and CDR2 SVGAGI (reference sequence). Here the CDR3 reads CASSYSRGGLNSPLHF. The CDR3 DNA sequence: TGTGCCAGCAGTTACTCGAGGGGGGGCCTGAATTCACCCCTCCACTTT.

The chain carries TRBV27 and TRBJ2-1; possibly TRBD1 or TRBD2 for D (6 bases each). In germline, CDR1 is MNHEY, CDR2 SMNVEV (reference sequence). V was pared by 4 bases and J by 10 bases, with 17 bases between. The CDR3 is made up of 14 amino acids. CDR3 sequence (DNA): TGTGCCAGCAGTTGGGGGGCCCCCCGGGGGGAGCAGTTCTTC. This gives the protein CASSWGAPRGEQFF.

The chain joins TRBV5-1 to TRBJ2-7; D is unresolved. Germline V gene sequence: CDR1 SGHRS, CDR2 YFSETQ. The CDR3 contains 15 residues. V was cut by 0 bases and J by 3 bases, with 13 bases left in between. CDR3 region: CASSLARPNNYEQYF. Written as DNA, the CDR3 is TGCGCCAGCAGCTTGGCGAGACCGAACAACTACGAGCAGTACTTC. Full variable domain (rest looked up from reference TRBV5-1 and TRBJ2-7): KAGVTQTPRYLIKTRGQQVTLSCSPISGHRSVSWYQQTPGQGLQFLFEYFSETQRNKGNFPGRFSGRQFSNSRSEMNVSTLELGDSALYLCASSLARPNNYEQYFGPGTRLTVT.

V is TRBV5-4 and J is TRBJ1-1, with D possibly TRBD1 on 5 matching bases. Looked up from germline, CDR1 is SGHNT and CDR2 is YYREEE (reference sequence). Trimming pared 0 bases from V and 8 bases from J, leaving 11 bases between. The CDR3 totals 13 residues. CDR3: CASSLEMGTEAFF. CDR3 coding DNA: TGTGCCAGCAGCTTGGAGATGGGGACGGAAGCTTTCTTT.

This clonotype showed up just a few times. A read error may explain this, as a much larger clone is one base away. V gene TRBV4-1 combines with J gene TRBJ1-2; 10 bases fit TRBD1. This CDR3 has 16 amino acids. Germline assignment: CDR1 MGHRA and CDR2 YSYEKL. The CDR3 DNA sequence: TGCGTCAGCAGCCAAGGGAATGGGGGACAGGGGCGCGGCTACACCTTC. This translates into CVSSQGNGGQGRGYTF.

This clonotype came up a few times. The rearrangement joins TRBV10-3 to TRBJ2-3; 11 positions agree with TRBD1. Looked up from germline, CDR1 is ENHRY and CDR2 is SYGVKD. The CDR3 is 14 amino acids. The junction had 5 bases not matched to a gene; V was cut back by 6 bases and J by 6 bases. The CDR3 sequence is CAISPDRGPDTQYF. The CDR3 coding sequence is TGTGCCATCAGCCCGGACAGGGGGCCGGATACGCAGTATTTT.

A few counts support this clonotype. The chain has TRBV29-1 and TRBJ1-2; 9 nucleotides agree with TRBD1. Trimming took 1 base from V and 6 from J; bases not matched to a gene: 3. CDR1 and CDR2 (germline): SQVTM, ANQGSEA. The CDR3 length is 13 residues. CDR3 in amino acids: CSVEGGTGNGYTF. Here the CDR3 DNA reads TGCAGCGTTGAAGGCGGGACAGGGAATGGCTACACCTTC.